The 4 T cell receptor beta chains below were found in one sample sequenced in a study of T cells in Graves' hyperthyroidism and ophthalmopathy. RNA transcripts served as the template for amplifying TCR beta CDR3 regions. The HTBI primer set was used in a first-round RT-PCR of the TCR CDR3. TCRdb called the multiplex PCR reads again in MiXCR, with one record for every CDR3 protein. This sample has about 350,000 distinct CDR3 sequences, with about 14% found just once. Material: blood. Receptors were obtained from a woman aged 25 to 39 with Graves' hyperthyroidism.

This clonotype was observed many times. In nucleotides, the CDR3 is TGTGCCAGCACGCTAGGACAGGGCTCCTACGAGCAGTACTTC. Encoded protein: CASTLGQGSYEQYF. The chain combines TRBV7-9 with TRBJ2-7, with 8 bases identical to TRBD1. Unmatched junction bases numbered 5, after V lost 7 bases and J lost 0 bases. The CDR3 is made up of 14 amino acids. Per the germline V gene, CDR1 is SEHNR and CDR2 is FQNEAQ (reference sequence).

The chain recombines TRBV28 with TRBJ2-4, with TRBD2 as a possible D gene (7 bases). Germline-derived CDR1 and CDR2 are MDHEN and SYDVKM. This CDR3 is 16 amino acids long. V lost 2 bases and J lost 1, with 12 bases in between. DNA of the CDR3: TGTGCCAGCAGTTTACCGGGGGGCTTCGCCAAAAACATTCAGTACTTC. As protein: CASSLPGGFAKNIQYF.

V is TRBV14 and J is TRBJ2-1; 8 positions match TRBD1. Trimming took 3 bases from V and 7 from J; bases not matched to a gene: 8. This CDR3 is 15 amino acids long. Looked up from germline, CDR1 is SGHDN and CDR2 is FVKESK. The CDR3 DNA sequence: TGTGCCAGCAGCCAGATAACAGGGGGGAGGAATGAGCAGTTCTTC. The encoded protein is CASSQITGGRNEQFF.

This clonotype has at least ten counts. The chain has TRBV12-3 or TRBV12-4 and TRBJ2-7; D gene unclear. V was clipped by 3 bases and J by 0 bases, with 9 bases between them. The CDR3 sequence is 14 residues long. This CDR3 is CASSLAGDSYEQYF. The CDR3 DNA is TGTGCCAGCAGTTTGGCTGGGGACTCCTACGAGCAGTACTTC.